The T cell receptor beta chain described here comes from a study of T cell changes during pregnancy in multiple sclerosis. This table comes from immunoSEQ multiplex PCR, and its TCRdb copy is limited to in-frame clones, with some not included. The table has about 61,000 clones, approximately 90% seen once. Source: peripheral blood, taken in the first trimester of pregnancy. The TCR was taken from a female donor in good health, enrolled as a control in a pregnancy study.

CDR3 DNA sequence: TGTGCCAGCAGTTTCGGGACAGGGGGCGTAGCTGAAGCTTTCTTT. It encodes CASSFGTGGVAEAFF. The chain is built from TRBV27 and TRBJ1-1; 12 bases map to TRBD1. This CDR3 comprises 15 residues. V lost 3 bases, J lost 6 bases, and 5 bases stayed unmatched. Germline-derived CDR1 and CDR2 are MNHEY and SMNVEV (reference sequence).